The following is a T cell receptor beta chain sequence with its context. The antigen is not known. These data belong to a study of OX40 agonist ivuxolimab in advanced cancers. General study points: The authors also found low normalized T-cell clonal expansion in some nonresponders.

The CDR3 sequence is 17 residues long. Germline V lookup: CDR1 SGHNT, CDR2 YYREEE (reference sequence). V gave up 0 bases and J gave up 3 bases, with 17 bases separating them. Method: immunoSEQ multiplex PCR; TCRdb's copy keeps in-frame clones and lacks some. In the table there are 60,000 to 70,000 clones, 89% of which are singletons. The chain recombines TRBV5-4 with TRBJ2-3; D unresolved. The origin of this receptor is an adult with an advanced solid tumor such as melanoma, head and neck, liver or kidney cancer. Source: CD4+ or CD8+ T cells sorted from blood, taken in a trial of the OX40 agonist ivuxolimab. CDR3 in DNA: TGTGCCAGCAGCTTGGATTCATCTAGATCGTTGACAGATACGCAGTATTTT. The encoded protein is CASSLDSSRSLTDTQYF.